The 32 T cell receptor beta chains below were found in one sample sequenced in a study of memory CD4+ T cells and cytomegalovirus serostatus. The sort gate was single viable CD3+CD4+CD8-CD45RO+ cells for memory CD4+ T cells. Profiled with immunoSEQ multiplex PCR; TCRdb holds only in-frame clones, not every one. The table lists some 73,000 clones, roughly 78% of them singletons. The specimen sequenced was memory CD4+ T cells from blood. Receptors originate from an adult in good health and CMV-seropositive.

The rearrangement joins TRBV10-1 to TRBJ2-2, with D possibly being TRBD1 (6 bases). The germline V and J ends were trimmed by 6 bases and 5 bases, with 10 bases remaining between them. Germline V gene lookup returns CDR1 WNHNN and CDR2 SYGVQD (reference sequence). The CDR3 has 13 amino acids. The CDR3 sequence: CASRLTGTGELFF. Here the CDR3 DNA reads TGCGCCAGCAGACTAACAGGGACCGGGGAGCTGTTTTTT.

The chain couples TRBV30 to TRBJ2-1; unclear D gene. V lost 1 base and J lost 5, with 3 bases in between. Germline CDR1 and CDR2: GTSNPN and SVGIG (reference sequence). The CDR3 totals 11 residues. CDR3 sequence reads: CAWSGNNEQFF. DNA for the CDR3: TGTGCCTGGAGTGGGAACAATGAGCAGTTCTTC. The variable domain in full, with the rest retrieved from reference TRBV30 and TRBJ2-1, is SQTIHQWPATLVQPVGSPLSLECTVEGTSNPNLYWYRQAAGRGLQLLFYSVGIGQISSEVPQNLSASRPQDRQFILSSKKLLLSDSGFYLCAWSGNNEQFFGPGTRLTVL.

The rearrangement uses TRBV6-1 and TRBJ2-3; tentatively, D is TRBD2 (5 bases). Trimming took off 8 bases at V and 2 bases at J, with 14 bases between the two ends. Germline CDR1 and CDR2: MNHNS and SASEGT. The CDR3 runs to 14 residues. The CDR3 DNA is TGTGCCAGCTCGCTTCGGGGAGACACAGATACGCAGTATTTT. Amino acids: CASSLRGDTDTQYF.

This clone was observed a handful of times. The chain combines TRBV20-1 with TRBJ2-7, with D tentatively TRBD1 (6 bases). The germline gives CDR1 DFQATT, CDR2 SNEGSKA (reference sequence). V dropped 4 bases and J dropped 8 bases, with 12 bases sitting between them. CDR3 size: 11 residues. The CDR3 DNA is TGCAGTGCTAAGGACGGGACAAAGCAGTACTTC. As protein: CSAKDGTKQYF.

This sequence joins TRBV18 and TRBJ1-2, with 7 bases that match TRBD1. This CDR3 spans 15 amino acids. Germline V gives CDR1 KGHSH, CDR2 LQKENI. The ends lost 2 bases at V and 2 bases at J; junction bases unmatched: 5. In DNA, the CDR3 is TGTGCCAGCTCACCAGCAGGACAGGCCAACTATGGCTACACCTTC. It is translated as CASSPAGQANYGYTF. The full variable domain, with the rest looked up from reference TRBV18 and TRBJ1-2, is NAGVMQNPRHLVRRRGQEARLRCSPMKGHSHVYWYRQLPEEGLKFMVYLQKENIIDESGMPKERFSAEFPKEGPSILRIQQVVRGDSAAYFCASSPAGQANYGYTFGSGTRLTVV.

This clone showed up many times. V is TRBV2 and J is TRBJ2-3; 7 bases match TRBD2. Germline V gene sequence: CDR1 SNHLY, CDR2 FYNNEI. With 6 bases clipped from V and 5 bases from J, the junction kept 8 bases outside the gene matches. The length of the CDR3 is 14 residues. CDR3 in amino acids: CASSLGLGEDTQYF. The CDR3 DNA reads as TGTGCCAGCAGCTTAGGACTAGGAGAAGATACGCAGTATTTT.

A note on this clone: Other nucleotide sequences from this sample produce the same CDR3. The rearrangement uses TRBV9 and TRBJ1-1, with 10 bases that match TRBD1. Germline-derived CDR1 and CDR2 are SGDLS and YYNGEE. With V trimmed by 0 bases and J by 3 bases, 2 bases remained unmatched. This CDR3 region has 15 residues. Written as DNA, the CDR3 is TGTGCCAGCAGCGTAGGGACAGGGGGGGACACTGAAGCTTTCTTT. Its protein product is CASSVGTGGDTEAFF.

The V call is TRBV7-2, the J call TRBJ2-3, with D perhaps being TRBD1 or TRBD2 (5 bases each). Trimming removed 8 bases from V and 4 bases from J, with 16 bases in between. There are 14 residues in the CDR3. Germline loops: CDR1 SGHTA, CDR2 FQGNSA. The CDR3 sequence is CASGPLRGADTQYF. The CDR3 DNA reads as TGTGCCAGCGGCCCTCTGAGGGGTGCAGATACGCAGTATTTT.

This clone was found a few times. The genes are TRBV18 and TRBJ2-7, with no clear D. V was clipped by 4 bases and J by 3 bases, with 4 bases between them. The CDR3 is 11 amino acids. CDR1 KGHSH and CDR2 LQKENI come from the germline V gene. This CDR3 reads CASSQNYEQYF. As DNA, the CDR3 is TGTGCCAGCTCACAGAACTACGAGCAGTACTTC.

V is TRBV10-3 and J is TRBJ2-1, with D possibly matching TRBD2 (6 bases). CDR3 length: 12 amino acids. The germline CDR1 and CDR2 sequences are ENHRY and SYGVKD. Trimming took 8 bases from V and 9 from J, leaving 14 bases between them. CDR3 sequence reads: CAIGGWQTEQFF. CDR3 coding DNA: TGTGCCATCGGGGGGTGGCAGACTGAGCAGTTCTTC.

The rearrangement links TRBV5-6 to TRBJ1-1; D remains unclear. The germline V and J ends were trimmed by 3 bases and 0 bases, with 18 bases remaining between them. Germline CDR1 is SGHDT and CDR2 is YYEEEE. The CDR3 covers 17 residues. This chain's CDR3 is CASSSYRTRVMNTEAFF. The CDR3 DNA reads as TGTGCCAGCAGCTCGTATCGGACGAGGGTTATGAACACTGAAGCTTTCTTT.

This chain uses TRBV4-2 with TRBJ2-3, with D possibly TRBD1 on 6 matching bases. Deletions cut 1 base from V and 4 bases from J, with 15 bases between. Per germline, CDR1 LGHNA and CDR2 YNFKEQ. This CDR3 has 16 amino acids. The CDR3 is CASSQVSRGGADTQYF. The CDR3 DNA sequence: TGTGCCAGCAGCCAAGTCTCCAGGGGCGGTGCAGATACGCAGTATTTT.

The table lists this clone with a few counts. The chain is built from TRBV18 and TRBJ1-3; D unclear. This CDR3 contains 13 residues. V was cut by 0 bases and J by 3 bases, with 3 bases left in between. Germline CDR1 and CDR2: KGHSH and LQKENI. CDR3 region: CASSPPGGNTIYF. The CDR3 DNA reads TGTGCCAGCTCACCACCGGGTGGAAACACCATATATTTT.

This clone has a handful of counts. This chain links TRBV5-4 with TRBJ1-5; unclear D gene. The CDR3 extends over 14 amino acids. Trimming stripped 0 bases from V and 3 bases from J, with 7 bases between. Germline CDR1 reads SGHNT; CDR2 reads YYREEE (reference sequence). The CDR3 sequence is CASSLVGPNQPQHF. In DNA form, the CDR3 reads TGTGCCAGCAGCTTGGTTGGCCCCAATCAGCCCCAGCATTTT.

The chain employs TRBV4-2 and TRBJ2-3; 10 bases are a match to TRBD2. CDR3 length: 16 amino acids. With V trimmed by 0 bases and J by 4 bases, 4 bases remained unmatched. CDR1 is LGHNA, CDR2 YNFKEQ, per germline. The CDR3 reads CASSQERAGGADTQYF. In DNA, the CDR3 is TGTGCCAGCAGCCAAGAGAGAGCGGGAGGGGCAGATACGCAGTATTTT.

This chain links TRBV6-5 with TRBJ2-7; D tentatively reads TRBD1 or TRBD2 (5 bases each). This CDR3 has 15 amino acids. Per germline, CDR1 MNHEY and CDR2 SVGAGI. The ends were cut back, 0 bases at V and 7 bases at J, with 16 bases in the middle. The DNA of the CDR3 is TGTGCCAGCAGTTACTCGGGGAGTCAGGGATGGGAGCAGTACTTC. Translation gives CASSYSGSQGWEQYF.

This chain connects TRBV18 to TRBJ2-3, with D perhaps TRBD1 (6 bases). Germline CDR1 is KGHSH and CDR2 is LQKENI. Trimming shortened V by 3 bases and J by 1 base, and 14 bases separated the two germline ends. There are 16 residues in the CDR3. CDR3 nucleotides: TGTGCCAGCTCACCCTCGGGACACCTACGCACAGATACGCAGTATTTT. It codes for CASSPSGHLRTDTQYF.

Only one count was recorded for this clone. The chain uses TRBV30 and TRBJ1-1; no definite D call. V lost 3 bases and J 3 bases, leaving 14 bases between the germline ends. The CDR3 has 14 residues. CDR1 is GTSNPN and CDR2 is SVGIG in the germline V gene (reference sequence). The CDR3 loop reads CAWSNLLWDTEAFF. CDR3 bases: TGTGCCTGGAGCAACCTTCTTTGGGACACTGAAGCTTTCTTT.

In its sample, this clone was seen a few times. The genes are TRBV10-3 and TRBJ2-7; D gene ambiguous. V lost 6 bases, J lost 6 bases, and 9 bases lay in between. There are 11 residues in the CDR3. Per germline, CDR1 ENHRY and CDR2 SYGVKD. CDR3 nucleotides: TGTGCCATCAGGGGTGCAGGCGAGCAGTACTTC. This sequence encodes CAIRGAGEQYF.

The rearrangement joins TRBV7-6 to TRBJ2-1, with D possibly being TRBD1 (5 bases). The V and J ends lost 4 bases and 2 bases respectively, with 9 bases between them. The CDR3 is 14 amino acids. CDR1 is SGHVS, CDR2 FNYEAQ, per germline. The chain's CDR3 is CASSSSGPYNEQFF. The CDR3 DNA reads as TGTGCCAGCAGCTCCTCAGGGCCCTACAATGAGCAGTTCTTC.

V and J are TRBV28 and TRBJ1-5; D not resolved. Germline V CDR1 and CDR2: MDHEN, SYDVKM. The germline V and J ends were trimmed by 8 bases and 7 bases, with 18 bases remaining between them. This CDR3 is 14 amino acids long. CDR3 loop: CASAARGTIQPQHF. The CDR3 nucleotides read TGTGCCAGCGCTGCGCGGGGAACGATCCAGCCCCAGCATTTT.

This chain links TRBV14 with TRBJ1-2, with 10 positions matching TRBD1. Germline assignment: CDR1 SGHDN and CDR2 FVKESK. Germline trimming cut 4 bases from V and 6 bases from J; bases unmatched to any gene: 2. This CDR3 is 13 amino acids long. CDR3 loop: CASSRDRGNGYTF. CDR3 in DNA: TGTGCCAGCAGCCGGGACAGGGGAAATGGCTACACCTTC.

This sequence joins TRBV11-3 and TRBJ1-2; 7 nucleotides line up with TRBD1. The V gene end was trimmed by 9 bases and the J gene end by 1 base; junction bases not matched to a gene: 8. Germline CDR1 SGHNT, CDR2 YENEEA. There are 14 residues in the CDR3. The CDR3 bases are TGTGCCAGTACCACAGGGGAGAATAACTATGGCTACACCTTC. As protein: CASTTGENNYGYTF.

The V and J genes are TRBV6-4 and TRBJ2-7; the D gene is possibly TRBD1 (8 bases). Per the germline V gene, CDR1 is MRHNA and CDR2 is SNTAGT. V lost 5 bases to trimming and J lost 7 bases, with 18 bases between them. The CDR3 has 14 amino acids. CDR3 sequence (DNA): TGTGCCAGCAGTCGTACGACAGGGGAGGGGGAGCAGTACTTC. Its protein product is CASSRTTGEGEQYF.

This chain connects TRBV9 to TRBJ1-6, with a tentative D call TRBD1 (6 bases). Germline CDR1 and CDR2: SGDLS and YYNGEE. Trimming stripped 2 bases from V and 5 bases from J, with 8 bases between. This CDR3 spans 14 amino acids. The CDR3 nucleotides read TGTGCCAGCAGCGTTCGACAGGATAATTCACCCCTCCACTTT. This encodes CASSVRQDNSPLHF.

The V and J genes are TRBV19 and TRBJ1-1, with 11 nucleotides matching TRBD1. V shed 5 bases and J 5 bases; nucleotides not matched to a gene: 7. The CDR3 is 15 amino acids. Germline values: CDR1 LNHDA, CDR2 SQIVND (reference sequence). CDR3 amino acids: CASSGTGGWGTEAFF. The CDR3 bases are TGTGCCAGTAGTGGGACAGGGGGATGGGGAACTGAAGCTTTCTTT. Together with reference TRBV19 and TRBJ1-1, the CDR3 gives the full variable domain: DGGITQSPKYLFRKEGQNVTLSCEQNLNHDAMYWYRQDPGQGLRLIYYSQIVNDFQKGDIAEGYSVSREKKESFPLTVTSAQKNPTAFYLCASSGTGGWGTEAFFGQGTRLTVV.

This clone was seen only once. The chain couples TRBV7-9 to TRBJ1-6, with D unresolved. This CDR3 spans 14 amino acids. The germline V gene encodes CDR1 SEHNR and CDR2 FQNEAQ (reference sequence). V was trimmed by 8 bases and J by 0 bases, leaving 8 bases between them. The CDR3 spells CASVGPSYNSPLHF. The CDR3, as DNA: TGTGCCAGCGTCGGGCCCTCCTATAATTCACCCCTCCACTTT.

This sequence joins TRBV28 and TRBJ1-4, with D hard to call. V gave up 6 bases and J gave up 2 bases, with 10 bases separating them. CDR1 is MDHEN and CDR2 is SYDVKM in the germline V gene. The CDR3 spans 14 residues. The CDR3 loop reads CASRSGGTNEKLFF. Here the CDR3 DNA reads TGTGCCAGCAGGTCGGGTGGGACTAATGAAAAACTGTTTTTT. Full variable domain (remainder filled in from reference TRBV28 and TRBJ1-4): DVKVTQSSRYLVKRTGEKVFLECVQDMDHENMFWYRQDPGLGLRLIYFSYDVKMKEKGDIPEGYSVSREKKERFSLILESASTNQTSMYLCASRSGGTNEKLFFGSGTQLSVL.

The V call is TRBV5-6, the J call TRBJ1-5; possible D gene TRBD1, 5 bases. V lost 2 bases and J 1 base, leaving 22 bases between the germline ends. Germline V gives CDR1 SGHDT, CDR2 YYEEEE. The CDR3 is made up of 19 amino acids. Written as DNA, the CDR3 is TGTGCCAGCAGCTTAAGGGGTTTTGGGGTTGGCGAGAGCAATCAGCCCCAGCATTTT. It specifies CASSLRGFGVGESNQPQHF. The complete variable domain, with remaining parts taken from reference TRBV5-6 and TRBJ1-5, reads DAGVTQSPTHLIKTRGQQVTLRCSPKSGHDTVSWYQQALGQGPQFIFQYYEEEERQRGNFPDRFSGHQFPNYSSELNVNALLLGDSALYLCASSLRGFGVGESNQPQHFGDGTRLSIL.

This sequence joins TRBV5-1 and TRBJ1-1; no clear D gene. The CDR3 runs 9 residues. Germline V CDR1 and CDR2: SGHRS, YFSETQ. V lost 5 bases to trimming and J lost 10 bases, with 6 bases between them. CDR3 in DNA: TGCGCCAGCAGGGTTACAGCTTTCTTT. Translation gives CASRVTAFF.

This rearrangement joins TRBV5-4 to TRBJ1-1, with 9 bases fitting TRBD1. The germline gives CDR1 SGHNT, CDR2 YYREEE (reference sequence). The junction had 6 bases not matched to a gene; V was cut back by 3 bases and J by 6 bases. CDR3 size: 14 residues. The CDR3 reads CASSSNTGGSEAFF. CDR3 coding DNA: TGTGCCAGCAGCTCGAATACAGGGGGCTCTGAAGCTTTCTTT.

The chain uses TRBV19 and TRBJ1-2, with a tentative D call TRBD1 (6 bases). Germline V gene sequence: CDR1 LNHDA, CDR2 SQIVND (reference sequence). The CDR3 is made up of 14 amino acids. V was pared by 9 bases and J by 4 bases, with 18 bases between. The CDR3 region is CASRMRGAGYGYTF. CDR3 coding DNA: TGTGCCAGCCGCATGCGGGGGGCAGGCTATGGCTACACCTTC.